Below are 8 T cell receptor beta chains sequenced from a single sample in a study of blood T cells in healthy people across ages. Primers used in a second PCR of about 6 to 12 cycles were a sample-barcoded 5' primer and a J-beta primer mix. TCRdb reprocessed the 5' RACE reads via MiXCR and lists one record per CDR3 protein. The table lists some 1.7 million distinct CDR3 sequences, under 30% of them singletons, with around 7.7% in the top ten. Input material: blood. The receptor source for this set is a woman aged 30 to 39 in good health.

CDR3 sequence reads: CSAREPSGRYEQYF. CDR3 in DNA: TGCAGTGCTAGAGAGCCCAGCGGGAGATACGAGCAGTACTTC. This chain links TRBV20-1 with TRBJ2-7; the match to TRBD2 covers 8 bases. Germline lookup yields CDR1 DFQATT and CDR2 SNEGSKA (reference sequence). V shed 0 bases and J 4 bases; nucleotides not matched to a gene: 5. This CDR3 region has 14 residues.

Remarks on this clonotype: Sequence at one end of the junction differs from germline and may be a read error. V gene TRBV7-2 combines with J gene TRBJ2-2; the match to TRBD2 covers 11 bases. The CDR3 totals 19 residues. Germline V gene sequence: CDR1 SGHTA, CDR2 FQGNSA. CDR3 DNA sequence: TGCGCCAGCAGCAGGCAGGGTTTAGCGGGAGGGTTGGTCACCGGGGAGCTGTTTTTT. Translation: CASSRQGLAGGLVTGELFF. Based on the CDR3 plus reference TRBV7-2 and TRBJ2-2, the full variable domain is GAGVSQSPSNKVTEKGKDVELRCDPISGHTALYWYRQSLGQGLEFLIYFQGNSAPDKSGLPSDRFSAERTGGSVSTLTIQRTQQEDSAVYLCASSRQGLAGGLVTGELFFGEGSRLTVL.

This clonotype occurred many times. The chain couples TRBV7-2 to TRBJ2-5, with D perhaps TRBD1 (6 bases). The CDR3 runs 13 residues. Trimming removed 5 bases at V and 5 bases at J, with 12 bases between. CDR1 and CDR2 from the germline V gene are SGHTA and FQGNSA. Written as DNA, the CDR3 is TGTGCCAGCAGCATAAACAGGGCGGAGACCCAGTACTTC. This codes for CASSINRAETQYF.

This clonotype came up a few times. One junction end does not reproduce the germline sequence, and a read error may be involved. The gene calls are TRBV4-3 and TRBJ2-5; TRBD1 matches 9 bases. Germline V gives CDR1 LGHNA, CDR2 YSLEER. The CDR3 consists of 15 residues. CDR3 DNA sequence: TGCGCCAGCAACCAAGCCGGGACAGGGAAAGAGACCCAGTACTTC. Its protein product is CASNQAGTGKETQYF.

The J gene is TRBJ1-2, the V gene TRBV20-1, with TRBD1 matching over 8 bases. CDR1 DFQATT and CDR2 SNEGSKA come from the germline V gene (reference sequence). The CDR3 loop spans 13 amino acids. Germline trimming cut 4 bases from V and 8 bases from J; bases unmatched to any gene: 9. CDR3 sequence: CSAKRQGFEGYTF. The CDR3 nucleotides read TGCAGTGCTAAAAGACAGGGGTTTGAAGGCTACACCTTC.

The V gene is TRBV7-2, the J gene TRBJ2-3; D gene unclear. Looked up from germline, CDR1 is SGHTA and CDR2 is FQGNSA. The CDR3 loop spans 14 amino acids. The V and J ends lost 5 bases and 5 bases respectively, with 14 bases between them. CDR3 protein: CASSPPGSQDTQYF. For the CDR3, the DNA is TGTGCCAGCAGCCCACCTGGGTCACAAGATACGCAGTATTTT.

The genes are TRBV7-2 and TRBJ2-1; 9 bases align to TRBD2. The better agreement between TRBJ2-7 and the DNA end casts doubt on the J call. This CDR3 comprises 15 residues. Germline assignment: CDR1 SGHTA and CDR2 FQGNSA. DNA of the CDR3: TGTGCCAGCAGCTTGCGGGGGGGCTCCTACAATGAGCAGTACTTC. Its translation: CASSLRGGSYNEQYF.

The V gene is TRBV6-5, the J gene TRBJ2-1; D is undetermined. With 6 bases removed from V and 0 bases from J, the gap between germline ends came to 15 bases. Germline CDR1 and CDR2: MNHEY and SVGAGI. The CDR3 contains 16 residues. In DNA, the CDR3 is TGTGCCAGCAGGGCCCCGGGCTACCGCTCCTACAATGAGCAGTTCTTC. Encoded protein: CASRAPGYRSYNEQFF.